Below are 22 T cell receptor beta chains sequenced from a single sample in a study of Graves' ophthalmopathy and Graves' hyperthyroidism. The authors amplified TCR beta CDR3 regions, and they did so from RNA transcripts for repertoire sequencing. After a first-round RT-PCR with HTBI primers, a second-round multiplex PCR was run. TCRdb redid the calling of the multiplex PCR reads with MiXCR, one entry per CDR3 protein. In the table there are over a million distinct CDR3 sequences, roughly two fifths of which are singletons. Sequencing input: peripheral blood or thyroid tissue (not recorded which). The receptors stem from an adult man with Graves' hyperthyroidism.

CDR3 coding DNA: TGTGCCAGCAGCGCCGGAGACTACGCTTCGGGCGGGGAGCTGTTTTTT. It encodes CASSAGDYASGGELFF. The chain carries TRBV11-3 and TRBJ2-2; a possible D gene is TRBD2 (5 bases). Germline CDR1 reads SGHNT; CDR2 reads YENEEA. The CDR3 totals 16 residues. The V gene lost 5 bases and the J gene lost 7 bases, with 20 bases spanning the gap.

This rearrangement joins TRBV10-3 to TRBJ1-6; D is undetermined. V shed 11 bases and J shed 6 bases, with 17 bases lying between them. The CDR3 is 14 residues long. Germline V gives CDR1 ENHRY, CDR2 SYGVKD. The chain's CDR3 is CASHDASGNSPLHF. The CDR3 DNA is TGTGCCTCCCATGATGCCTCTGGTAATTCACCCCTCCACTTT.

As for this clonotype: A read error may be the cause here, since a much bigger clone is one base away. The CDR3 reads CASSGATGEFNEAFF. Written as DNA, the CDR3 is TGTGCCAGCAGCGGGGCAACAGGGGAGTTTAATGAAGCTTTCTTT. The chain has TRBV7-3 and TRBJ1-1, with 7 bases aligning to TRBD1. The CDR3 loop spans 15 amino acids. The ends lost 5 bases at V and 7 bases at J; junction bases unmatched: 13. CDR1 SGHTA and CDR2 FQGTGA come from the germline V gene.

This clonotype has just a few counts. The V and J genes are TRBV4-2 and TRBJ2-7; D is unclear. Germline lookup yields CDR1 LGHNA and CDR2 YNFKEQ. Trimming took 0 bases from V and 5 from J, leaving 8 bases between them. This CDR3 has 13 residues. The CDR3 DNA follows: TGTGCCAGCAGCCAAGAAGGGCCCGACGAGCAGTACTTC. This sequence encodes CASSQEGPDEQYF.

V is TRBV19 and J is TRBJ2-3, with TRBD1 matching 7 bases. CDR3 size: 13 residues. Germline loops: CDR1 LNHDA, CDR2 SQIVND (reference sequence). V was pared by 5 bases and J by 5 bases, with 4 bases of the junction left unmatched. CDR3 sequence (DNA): TGTGCCAGTAGTGTCGACAGGGAAGATACGCAGTATTTT. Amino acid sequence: CASSVDREDTQYF.

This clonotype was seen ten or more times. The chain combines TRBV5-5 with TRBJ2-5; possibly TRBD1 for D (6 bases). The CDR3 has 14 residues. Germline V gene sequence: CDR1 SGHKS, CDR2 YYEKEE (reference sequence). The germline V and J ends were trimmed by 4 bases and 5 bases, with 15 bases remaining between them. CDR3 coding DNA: TGTGCCAGCAGCACAGGGACCCGTGACGAGACCCAGTACTTC. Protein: CASSTGTRDETQYF.

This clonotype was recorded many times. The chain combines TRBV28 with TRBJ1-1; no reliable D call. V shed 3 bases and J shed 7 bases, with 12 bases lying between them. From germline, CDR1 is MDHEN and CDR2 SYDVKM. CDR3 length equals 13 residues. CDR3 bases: TGTGCCAGCAGTTTCGATAGACAACTTGAAGCTTTCTTT. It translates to CASSFDRQLEAFF.

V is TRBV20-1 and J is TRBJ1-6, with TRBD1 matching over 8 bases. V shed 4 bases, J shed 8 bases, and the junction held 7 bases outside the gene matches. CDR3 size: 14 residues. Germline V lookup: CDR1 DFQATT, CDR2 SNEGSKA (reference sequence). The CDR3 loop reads CSANPGTGYSPLHF. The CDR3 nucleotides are TGCAGTGCTAACCCGGGGACAGGTTATTCACCCCTCCACTTT.

DNA for the CDR3: TGCAGCGTTGAATCGCGGAGTTCCTACAATGAGCAGTTCTTC. Translation gives CSVESRSSYNEQFF. V is TRBV29-1 and J is TRBJ2-1, with no clear D. V was pared by 2 bases and J by 1 base, with 9 bases between. Germline values: CDR1 SQVTM, CDR2 ANQGSEA. The CDR3 loop spans 14 amino acids.

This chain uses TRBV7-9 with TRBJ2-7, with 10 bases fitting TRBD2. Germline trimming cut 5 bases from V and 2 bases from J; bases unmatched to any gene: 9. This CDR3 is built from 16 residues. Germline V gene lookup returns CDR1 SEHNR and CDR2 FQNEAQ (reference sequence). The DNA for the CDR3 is TGTGCCAGCAGCACCCGACTAGCGGGTTTAACCTACGAGCAGTACTTC. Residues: CASSTRLAGLTYEQYF. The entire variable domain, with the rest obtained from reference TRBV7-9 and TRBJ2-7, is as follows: DTGVSQNPRHKITKRGQNVTFRCDPISEHNRLYWYRQTLGQGPEFLTYFQNEAQLEKSRLLSDRFSAERPKGSFSTLEIQRTEQGDSAMYLCASSTRLAGLTYEQYFGPGTRLTVT.

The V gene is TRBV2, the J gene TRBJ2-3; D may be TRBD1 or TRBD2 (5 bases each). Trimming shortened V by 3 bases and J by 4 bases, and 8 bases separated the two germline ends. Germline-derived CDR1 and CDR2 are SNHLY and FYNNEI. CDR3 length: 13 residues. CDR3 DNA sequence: TGTGCCAGCAGTGAGGGGGAGCCAGATACGCAGTATTTT. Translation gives CASSEGEPDTQYF.

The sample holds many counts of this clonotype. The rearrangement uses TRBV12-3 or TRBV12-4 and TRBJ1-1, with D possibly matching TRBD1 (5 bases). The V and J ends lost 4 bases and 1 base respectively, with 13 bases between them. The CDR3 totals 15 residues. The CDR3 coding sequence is TGTGCCAGCAGTTCCGTCTTCGACAGGAACACTGAAGCTTTCTTT. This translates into CASSSVFDRNTEAFF.

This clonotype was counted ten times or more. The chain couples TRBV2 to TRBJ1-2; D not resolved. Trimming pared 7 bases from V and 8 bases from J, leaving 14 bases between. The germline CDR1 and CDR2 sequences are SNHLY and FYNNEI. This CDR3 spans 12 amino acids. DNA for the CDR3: TGTGCCAGCACTGATCGGCCCGCCGGCTACACCTTC. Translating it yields CASTDRPAGYTF.

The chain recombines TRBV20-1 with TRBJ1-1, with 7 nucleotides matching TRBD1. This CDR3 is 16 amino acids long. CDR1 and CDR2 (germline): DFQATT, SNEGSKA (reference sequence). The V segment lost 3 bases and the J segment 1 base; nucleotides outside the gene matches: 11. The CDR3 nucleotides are TGCAGTGCTAGCGTACGGCCGGGACAGAAGAACACTGAAGCTTTCTTT. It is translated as CSASVRPGQKNTEAFF.

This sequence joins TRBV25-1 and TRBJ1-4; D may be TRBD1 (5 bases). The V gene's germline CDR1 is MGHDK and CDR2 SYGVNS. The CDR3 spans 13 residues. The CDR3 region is CARDPGQNEKLFF. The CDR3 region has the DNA TGTGCTAGAGACCCGGGGCAGAATGAAAAACTGTTTTTT. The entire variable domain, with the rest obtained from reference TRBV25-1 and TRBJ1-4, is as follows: EADIYQTPRYLVIGTGKKITLECSQTMGHDKMYWYQQDPGMELHLIHYSYGVNSTEKGDLSSESTVSRIRTEHFPLTLESARPSHTSQYLCARDPGQNEKLFFGSGTQLSVL.

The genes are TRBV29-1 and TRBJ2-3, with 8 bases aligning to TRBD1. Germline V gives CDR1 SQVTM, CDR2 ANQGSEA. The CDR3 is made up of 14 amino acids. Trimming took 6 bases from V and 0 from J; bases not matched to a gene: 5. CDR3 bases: TGCAGCGTCACCGGGACAGGAAGCACAGATACGCAGTATTTT. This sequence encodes CSVTGTGSTDTQYF.

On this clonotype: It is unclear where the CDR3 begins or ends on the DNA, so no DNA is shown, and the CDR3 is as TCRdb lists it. The CDR3 region is CSVAPGTEMDF. This sequence joins TRBV29-1 and TRBJ2-5; the table's D call, TRBD2, was not checked against the DNA. Germline V gene sequence: CDR1 SQVTM, CDR2 ANQGSEA. 11 amino acids form the CDR3, both terminal residues included.

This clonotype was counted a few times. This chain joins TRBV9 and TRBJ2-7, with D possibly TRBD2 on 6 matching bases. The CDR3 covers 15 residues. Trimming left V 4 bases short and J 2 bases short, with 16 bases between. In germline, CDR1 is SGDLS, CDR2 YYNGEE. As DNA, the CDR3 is TGTGCCAGCAGCTCCGGGGAACGGGGGACCTACGAGCAGTACTTC. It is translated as CASSSGERGTYEQYF.

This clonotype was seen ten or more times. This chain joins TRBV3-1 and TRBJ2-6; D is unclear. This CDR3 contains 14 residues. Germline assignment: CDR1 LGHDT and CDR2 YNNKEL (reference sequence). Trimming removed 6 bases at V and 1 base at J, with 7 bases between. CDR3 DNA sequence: TGTGCCAGCAGTCATCAATCTGGGGCCAACGTCCTGACTTTC. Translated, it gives CASSHQSGANVLTF.

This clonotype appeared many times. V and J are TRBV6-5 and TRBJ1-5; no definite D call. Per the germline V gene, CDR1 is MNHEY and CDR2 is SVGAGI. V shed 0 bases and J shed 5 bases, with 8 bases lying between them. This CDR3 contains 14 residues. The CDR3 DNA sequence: TGTGCCAGCAGTTACTCTAGGCCCGATCAGCCCCAGCATTTT. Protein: CASSYSRPDQPQHF.

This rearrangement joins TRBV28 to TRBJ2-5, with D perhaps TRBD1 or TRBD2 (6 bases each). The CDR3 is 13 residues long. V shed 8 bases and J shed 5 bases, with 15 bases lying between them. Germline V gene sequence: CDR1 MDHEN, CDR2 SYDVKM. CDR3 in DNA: TGTGCCAGCGGACAACTAGGGGGGGAGACCCAGTACTTC. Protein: CASGQLGGETQYF.

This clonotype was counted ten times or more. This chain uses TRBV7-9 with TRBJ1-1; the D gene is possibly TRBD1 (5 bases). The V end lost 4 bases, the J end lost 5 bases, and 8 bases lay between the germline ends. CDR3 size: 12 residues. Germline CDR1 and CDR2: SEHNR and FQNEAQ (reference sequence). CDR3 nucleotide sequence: TGTGCCAGCAGCTATAGGACAACTGAAGCTTTCTTT. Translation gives CASSYRTTEAFF. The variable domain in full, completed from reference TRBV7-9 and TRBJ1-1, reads DTGVSQNPRHKITKRGQNVTFRCDPISEHNRLYWYRQTLGQGPEFLTYFQNEAQLEKSRLLSDRFSAERPKGSFSTLEIQRTEQGDSAMYLCASSYRTTEAFFGQGTRLTVV.